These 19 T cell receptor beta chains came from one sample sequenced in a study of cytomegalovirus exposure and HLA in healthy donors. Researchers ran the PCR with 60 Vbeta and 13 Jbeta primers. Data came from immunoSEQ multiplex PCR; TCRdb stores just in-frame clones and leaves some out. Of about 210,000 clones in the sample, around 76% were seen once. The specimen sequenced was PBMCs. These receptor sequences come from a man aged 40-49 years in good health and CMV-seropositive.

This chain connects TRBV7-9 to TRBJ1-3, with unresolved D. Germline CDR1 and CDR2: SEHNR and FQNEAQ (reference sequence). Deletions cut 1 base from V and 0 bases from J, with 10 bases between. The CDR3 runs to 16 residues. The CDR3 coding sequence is TGTGCCAGCAGCTTAGTTTTGAGTGGCTCTGGAAACACCATATATTTT. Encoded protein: CASSLVLSGSGNTIYF.

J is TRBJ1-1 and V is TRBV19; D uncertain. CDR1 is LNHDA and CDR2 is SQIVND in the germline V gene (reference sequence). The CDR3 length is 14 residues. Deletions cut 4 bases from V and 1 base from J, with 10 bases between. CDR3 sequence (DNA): TGTGCCAGTAGTAGAAGGAGAGCGAACACTGAAGCTTTCTTT. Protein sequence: CASSRRRANTEAFF.

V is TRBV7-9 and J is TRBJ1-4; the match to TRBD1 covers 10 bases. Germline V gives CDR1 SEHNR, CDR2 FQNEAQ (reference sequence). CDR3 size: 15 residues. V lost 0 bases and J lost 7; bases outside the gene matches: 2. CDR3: CASSLAGTGAEKLFF. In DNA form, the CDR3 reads TGTGCCAGCAGCTTAGCCGGGACAGGGGCTGAAAAACTGTTTTTT.

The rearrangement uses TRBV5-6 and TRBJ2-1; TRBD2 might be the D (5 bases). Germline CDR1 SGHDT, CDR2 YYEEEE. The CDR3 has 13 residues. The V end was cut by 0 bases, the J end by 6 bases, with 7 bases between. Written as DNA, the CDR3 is TGTGCCAGCAGCTTGGAGGAGGCCAATGAGCAGTTCTTC. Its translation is CASSLEEANEQFF.

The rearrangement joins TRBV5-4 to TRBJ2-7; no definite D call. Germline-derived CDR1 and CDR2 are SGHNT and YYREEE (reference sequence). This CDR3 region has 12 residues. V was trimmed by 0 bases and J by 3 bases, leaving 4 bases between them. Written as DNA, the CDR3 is TGTGCCAGCAGCTTGGGTATCTACGAGCAGTACTTC. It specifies CASSLGIYEQYF.

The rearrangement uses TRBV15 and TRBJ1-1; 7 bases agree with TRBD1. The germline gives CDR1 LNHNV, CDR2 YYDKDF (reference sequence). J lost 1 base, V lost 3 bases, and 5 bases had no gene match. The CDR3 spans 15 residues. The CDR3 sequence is CATSRRQGTNTEAFF. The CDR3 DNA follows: TGTGCCACCAGCAGGAGACAGGGTACGAACACTGAAGCTTTCTTT.

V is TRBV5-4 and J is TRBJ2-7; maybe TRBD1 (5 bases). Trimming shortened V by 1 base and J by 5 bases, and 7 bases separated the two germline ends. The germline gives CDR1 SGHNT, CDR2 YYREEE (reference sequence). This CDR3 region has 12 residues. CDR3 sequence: CASSLWGDEQYV. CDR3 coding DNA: TGTGCCAGCAGCTTGTGGGGCGACGAGCAGTACGTC.

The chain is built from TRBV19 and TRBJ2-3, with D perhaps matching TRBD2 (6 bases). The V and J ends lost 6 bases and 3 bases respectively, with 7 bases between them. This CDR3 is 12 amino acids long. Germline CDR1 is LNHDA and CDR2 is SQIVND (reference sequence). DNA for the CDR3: TGTGCCAGTAGGAGCGGGACAGATACGCAGTATTTT. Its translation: CASRSGTDTQYF.

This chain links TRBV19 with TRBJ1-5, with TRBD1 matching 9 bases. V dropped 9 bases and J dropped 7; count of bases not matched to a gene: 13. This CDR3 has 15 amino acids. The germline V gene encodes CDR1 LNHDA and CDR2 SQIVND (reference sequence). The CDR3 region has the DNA TGTGCCAGCAGACCGGGACAGGGAGAAAGGCAGCCCCAGCATTTT. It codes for CASRPGQGERQPQHF.

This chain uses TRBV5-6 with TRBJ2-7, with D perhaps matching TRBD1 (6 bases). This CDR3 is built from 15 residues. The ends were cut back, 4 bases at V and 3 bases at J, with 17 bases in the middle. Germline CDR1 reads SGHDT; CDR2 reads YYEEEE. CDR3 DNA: TGTGCCAGCAGCCCGATAACCCAAGGGGGCTACGAGCAGTACTTC. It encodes CASSPITQGGYEQYF.

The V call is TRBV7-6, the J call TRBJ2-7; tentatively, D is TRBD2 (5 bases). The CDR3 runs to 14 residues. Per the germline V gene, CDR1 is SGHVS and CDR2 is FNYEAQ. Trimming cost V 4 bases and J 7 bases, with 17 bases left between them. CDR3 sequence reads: CASSSENWGVEQYF. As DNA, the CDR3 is TGTGCCAGCAGCTCAGAAAACTGGGGAGTGGAGCAGTACTTC.

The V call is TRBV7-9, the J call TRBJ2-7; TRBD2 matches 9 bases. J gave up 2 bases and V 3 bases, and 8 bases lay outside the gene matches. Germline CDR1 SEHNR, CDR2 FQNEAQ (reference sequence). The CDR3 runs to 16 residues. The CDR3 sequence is CASSLGGGTSPYEQYV. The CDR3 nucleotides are TGTGCCAGCAGCTTGGGAGGGGGGACTAGCCCCTACGAGCAGTACGTC.

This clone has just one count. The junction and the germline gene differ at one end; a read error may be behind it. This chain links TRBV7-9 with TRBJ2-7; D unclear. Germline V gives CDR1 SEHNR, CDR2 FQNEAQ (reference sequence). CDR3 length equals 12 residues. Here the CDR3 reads CSSSLLEYEQYF. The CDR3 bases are TGTTCCAGCAGCTTATTGGAGTACGAGCAGTACTTC.

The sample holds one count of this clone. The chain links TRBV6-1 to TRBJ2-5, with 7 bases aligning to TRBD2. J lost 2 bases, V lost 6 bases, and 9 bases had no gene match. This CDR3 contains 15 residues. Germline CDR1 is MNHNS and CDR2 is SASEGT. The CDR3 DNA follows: TGTGCCAGCAGCTCTACGGGACTACCACAAGAGACCCAGTACTTC. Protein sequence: CASSSTGLPQETQYF.

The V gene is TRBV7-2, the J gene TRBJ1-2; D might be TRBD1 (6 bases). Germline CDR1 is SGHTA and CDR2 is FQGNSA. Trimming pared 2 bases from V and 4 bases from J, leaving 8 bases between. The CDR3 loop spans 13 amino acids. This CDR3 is CASSLSRGYGYTF. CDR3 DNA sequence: TGTGCCAGCAGCTTATCCAGGGGCTATGGCTACACCTTC.

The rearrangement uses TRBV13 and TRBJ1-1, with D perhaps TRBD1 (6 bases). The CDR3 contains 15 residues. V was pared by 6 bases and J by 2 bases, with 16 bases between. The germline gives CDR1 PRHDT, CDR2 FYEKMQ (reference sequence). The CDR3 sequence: CASSSGQLVNTEAFF. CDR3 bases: TGTGCCAGCAGTTCCGGACAGTTAGTTAACACTGAAGCTTTCTTT.

The DNA of the CDR3 is TGTGCCAGCAGCTTACTAGCGGAAGAGACCCAGTACTTC. Its translation: CASSLLAEETQYF. J is TRBJ2-5 and V is TRBV7-3; 7 bases align to TRBD2. The CDR3 sequence is 13 residues long. Trimming cost V 2 bases and J 3 bases; bases outside gene matches: 0. CDR1 and CDR2 (germline): SGHTA, FQGTGA.

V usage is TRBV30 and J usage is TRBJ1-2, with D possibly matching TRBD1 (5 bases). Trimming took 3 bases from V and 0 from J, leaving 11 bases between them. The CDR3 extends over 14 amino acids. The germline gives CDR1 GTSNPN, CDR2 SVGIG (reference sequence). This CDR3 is CAWSGTGANYGYTF. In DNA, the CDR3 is TGTGCCTGGAGCGGGACGGGAGCTAACTATGGCTACACCTTC.

The CDR3 spells CTGGGGSYNEQFF. DNA of the CDR3: TGTACCGGGGGAGGGGGCTCCTACAATGAGCAGTTCTTC. V and J are TRBV19 and TRBJ2-1, with D possibly being TRBD2 (7 bases). This CDR3 is 13 amino acids long. Germline lookup yields CDR1 LNHDA and CDR2 SQIVND (reference sequence).